The 13 T cell receptor beta chains given below trace back to one sample, sequenced in a study of OX40 agonist ivuxolimab in advanced cancers. The table came from immunoSEQ multiplex PCR; TCRdb's copy has only in-frame clones and leaves some out. This table holds about 68,000 clones, 90% to 95% found once. The sequencing here drew on CD4+ or CD8+ T cells sorted from blood, taken in a trial of the OX40 agonist ivuxolimab. These receptors originate from an adult with an advanced solid tumor such as melanoma, head and neck, liver or kidney cancer.

As for this clone: Other DNA sequences in the sample encode the same CDR3. The chain combines TRBV28 with TRBJ2-7, with 8 positions matching TRBD1. J was trimmed by 0 bases and V by 5 bases; bases with no gene match: 3. CDR1 MDHEN and CDR2 SYDVKM come from the germline V gene. The CDR3 covers 14 residues. CDR3 DNA sequence: TGTGCCAGCAGTACCACAGGGGGCTCCTACGAGCAGTACTTC. Protein: CASSTTGGSYEQYF. Full variable domain (rest looked up from reference TRBV28 and TRBJ2-7): DVKVTQSSRYLVKRTGEKVFLECVQDMDHENMFWYRQDPGLGLRLIYFSYDVKMKEKGDIPEGYSVSREKKERFSLILESASTNQTSMYLCASSTTGGSYEQYFGPGTRLTVT.

This clone was seen a handful of times. This chain joins TRBV6-1 and TRBJ2-7, with 7 bases aligning to TRBD1. CDR1 and CDR2 (germline): MNHNS, SASEGT. V was pared by 5 bases and J by 7 bases, with 5 bases of the junction left unmatched. The CDR3 contains 12 residues. CDR3 in amino acids: CASSTRGPEQYF. DNA for the CDR3: TGTGCCAGCAGTACAAGGGGGCCTGAGCAGTACTTC.

The chain has TRBV10-2 and TRBJ2-7; no firm D call. From germline, CDR1 is WSHSY and CDR2 SAAADI. Trimming stripped 7 bases from V and 6 bases from J, with 16 bases between. The CDR3 covers 13 residues. The CDR3 protein is CASTSGRTTEQYF. CDR3 sequence (DNA): TGCGCCAGCACCTCGGGCCGTACAACCGAGCAGTACTTC.

The CDR3 DNA is TGTGCCACCAGCAGAGGGGGGGTCTCTTGGGGCTACACCTTC. It encodes CATSRGGVSWGYTF. The chain employs TRBV15 and TRBJ1-2; D is possibly TRBD1 (5 bases). The CDR3 loop spans 14 amino acids. The germline gives CDR1 LNHNV, CDR2 YYDKDF (reference sequence). Trimming cost V 1 base and J 8 bases, with 14 bases left between them.

V and J are TRBV6-1 and TRBJ2-3; 8 nucleotides line up with TRBD2. This CDR3 comprises 15 residues. The V gene's germline CDR1 is MNHNS and CDR2 SASEGT. J lost 2 bases, V lost 5 bases, and 6 bases had no gene match. This chain's CDR3 is CASSPSGFLTDTQYF. CDR3 coding DNA: TGTGCCAGCAGTCCTAGCGGGTTCCTCACAGATACGCAGTATTTT.

This chain uses TRBV19 with TRBJ2-1; 9 nucleotides agree with TRBD2. Germline V gene lookup returns CDR1 LNHDA and CDR2 SQIVND (reference sequence). V dropped 9 bases and J dropped 9; count of bases not matched to a gene: 12. This CDR3 has 14 residues. CDR3 loop: CASNLAGETAEQFF. For the CDR3, the DNA is TGTGCCAGCAACTTAGCGGGAGAAACAGCTGAGCAGTTCTTC.

This sequence joins TRBV7-2 and TRBJ2-7; TRBD2 matches 10 bases. Losses at the gene ends were 0 bases for V and 8 bases for J; bases not matched to a gene: 10. This CDR3 region has 16 residues. Germline CDR1 is SGHTA and CDR2 is FQGNSA. CDR3 sequence: CASSLAGASGSAKQYF. The DNA of the CDR3 is TGTGCCAGCAGCTTAGCGGGGGCTAGCGGGAGTGCTAAGCAGTACTTC.

This chain links TRBV18 with TRBJ1-5; tentative D call: TRBD1 (5 bases). V lost 2 bases and J 1 base, leaving 9 bases between the germline ends. The CDR3 is made up of 15 amino acids. Germline values: CDR1 KGHSH, CDR2 LQKENI. The DNA of the CDR3 is TGTGCCAGCTCACCAGACGGGGCGAGCAATCAGCCCCAGCATTTT. Its protein is CASSPDGASNQPQHF. The full variable domain, with the rest looked up from reference TRBV18 and TRBJ1-5, is NAGVMQNPRHLVRRRGQEARLRCSPMKGHSHVYWYRQLPEEGLKFMVYLQKENIIDESGMPKERFSAEFPKEGPSILRIQQVVRGDSAAYFCASSPDGASNQPQHFGDGTRLSIL.

The CDR3 region has the DNA TGTGCCAGCAGACAACCCGGGACTCAGGAGCAGTTCTTC. Protein product: CASRQPGTQEQFF. The chain is built from TRBV27 and TRBJ2-1; the D gene is possibly TRBD2 (6 bases). CDR1 is MNHEY and CDR2 is SMNVEV in the germline V gene (reference sequence). Trimming cost V 6 bases and J 10 bases, with 16 bases left between them. The CDR3 totals 13 residues.

The gene calls are TRBV6-5 and TRBJ2-7; 9 bases agree with TRBD1. The V and J ends lost 6 bases and 2 bases, in that order; junction bases with no gene match: 2. The CDR3 has 13 residues. Germline-derived CDR1 and CDR2 are MNHEY and SVGAGI. The CDR3 coding sequence is TGTGCCAGCAGAGGGACAGGGCCCTACGAGCAGTACTTC. Protein product: CASRGTGPYEQYF.

The rearrangement joins TRBV11-3 to TRBJ2-3, with D perhaps TRBD1 (6 bases). Trimming removed 5 bases at V and 0 bases at J, with 9 bases between. Germline lookup yields CDR1 SGHNT and CDR2 YENEEA. The CDR3 length is 14 residues. The CDR3 protein is CASSPGASTDTQYF. As DNA, the CDR3 is TGTGCCAGCAGCCCAGGGGCAAGCACAGATACGCAGTATTTT. Based on the CDR3 plus reference TRBV11-3 and TRBJ2-3, the full variable domain is EAGVVQSPRYKIIEKKQPVAFWCNPISGHNTLYWYLQNLGQGPELLIRYENEEAVDDSQLPKDRFSAERLKGVDSTLKIQPAELGDSAVYLCASSPGASTDTQYFGPGTRLTVL.

J is TRBJ2-1 and V is TRBV6-1, with D possibly being TRBD1 (5 bases). V lost 3 bases and J lost 15, with 9 bases in between. This CDR3 spans 10 amino acids. Looked up from germline, CDR1 is MNHNS and CDR2 is SASEGT. DNA of the CDR3: TGTGCCAGCAGTGAGACAGTGCCGTTCTTC. Translation gives CASSETVPFF.

This chain uses TRBV6-6 with TRBJ1-3, with TRBD1 identical over 7 bases. Germline values: CDR1 MNHNY, CDR2 SVGAGI (reference sequence). Trimming cost V 2 bases and J 2 bases; bases outside gene matches: 6. CDR3 size: 16 residues. CDR3 nucleotide sequence: TGTGCCAGCAGTTACACCGACAGGGACACTGGAAACACCATATATTTT. Its protein is CASSYTDRDTGNTIYF.